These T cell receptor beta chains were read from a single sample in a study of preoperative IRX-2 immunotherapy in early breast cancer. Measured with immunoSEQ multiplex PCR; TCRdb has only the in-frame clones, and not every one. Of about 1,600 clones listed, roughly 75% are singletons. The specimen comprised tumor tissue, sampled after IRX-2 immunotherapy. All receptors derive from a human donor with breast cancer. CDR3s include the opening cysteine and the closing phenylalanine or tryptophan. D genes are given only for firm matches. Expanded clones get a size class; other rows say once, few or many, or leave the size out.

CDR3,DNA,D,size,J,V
CASNPKPWGTEAFF,TGTGCCAGTAACCCAAAGCCCTGGGGCACTGAAGCTTTCTTT,-,-,TRBJ1-1,TRBV19
CASSQNRGPGTDTQYF,TGTGCCAGCAGTCAAAACAGGGGGCCGGGCACAGATACGCAGTATTTT,TRBD1,-,TRBJ2-3,TRBV6-8
CASSGGVWNGYTF,TGTGCCAGTAGTGGAGGGGTGTGGAATGGCTACACCTTC,-,-,TRBJ1-2,TRBV19
CASSSRGSYNEQFF,TGTGCCAGCAGTTCCCGGGGATCGTACAATGAGCAGTTCTTC,-,-,TRBJ2-1,TRBV6-8
CASSQALGGANTEAFF,TGTGCCAGCAGCCAAGCATTAGGGGGCGCGAACACTGAAGCTTTCTTT,TRBD1,few,TRBJ1-1,TRBV11-3
CASSLADAGGPIWGPGKNIQYF,TGTGCCAGCAGCTTAGCAGATGCGGGGGGGCCAATTTGGGGCCCTGGCAAAAACATTCAGTACTTC,TRBD2,-,TRBJ2-4,TRBV7-2
CASSLRDGSNQPQHF,TGTGCCAGCAGCTTACGGGACGGTAGCAATCAGCCCCAGCATTTT,-,-,TRBJ1-5,TRBV11-3
CASSSAGQGRTDTQYF,TGTGCCAGTAGTTCGGCAGGGCAAGGGAGGACAGATACGCAGTATTTT,-,-,TRBJ2-3,TRBV19
CASSLYGQGVYEQYF,TGCGCCAGCAGCTTATACGGCCAGGGCGTCTACGAGCAGTACTTC,-,-,TRBJ2-7,TRBV5-1
CASSGSGPSTNIQYF,TGTGCCAGCAGCGGATCGGGACCCTCAACCAACATTCAGTACTTC,-,-,TRBJ2-4,TRBV11-3
CASSFSRTRGGNTEAFF,TGTGCCAGCAGCTTTAGCCGAACCCGAGGTGGGAACACTGAAGCTTTCTTT,-,-,TRBJ1-1,TRBV11-3
CASSLGTVYNEQFF,TGTGCCAGCAGCTTGGGCACAGTATACAATGAGCAGTTCTTC,-,-,TRBJ2-1,TRBV7-8
CASSLGDRETYEQYF,TGTGCCAGCAGCTTAGGGGACAGGGAGACCTACGAGCAGTACTTC,TRBD1,-,TRBJ2-7,TRBV11-3
CATRDRAADTIYF,TGTGCCACCAGAGACAGGGCCGCGGACACCATATATTTT,TRBD1,-,TRBJ1-3,TRBV6-8
CSVLFRTGHNEQFF,TGCAGCGTCCTTTTTAGGACTGGGCACAATGAGCAGTTCTTC,-,-,TRBJ2-1,TRBV29-1
CASSPPGLAGGDTQYF,TGTGCCAGCTCACCACCGGGACTAGCGGGGGGTGATACGCAGTATTTT,TRBD2,-,TRBJ2-3,TRBV18
CASSEFIWGGNNQPQHF,TGTGCCAGCAGTGAGTTTATTTGGGGCGGAAACAATCAGCCCCAGCATTTT,-,-,TRBJ1-5,TRBV6-8
CASSIDGRTRQPQHF,TGTGCCAGTAGTATAGACGGAAGGACCCGGCAGCCCCAGCATTTT,-,hyperexpanded,TRBJ1-5,TRBV19
CASSPQGRRGGYTF,TGTGCCAGCAGCCCCCAGGGGAGGAGAGGAGGCTACACCTTC,-,-,TRBJ1-2,TRBV11-3
CASSLSRGRVMTGNTIYF,TGTGCCAGCAGCTTATCCCGGGGAAGGGTGATGACTGGAAACACCATATATTTT,-,hyperexpanded,TRBJ1-3,TRBV11-3
CASSQVGGGPNTGELFF,TGCGCCAGCAGCCAAGTAGGTGGGGGGCCGAACACCGGGGAGCTGTTTTTT,-,-,TRBJ2-2,TRBV23-1
CASTIYGTEYGYTF,TGTGCCAGTACCATATATGGGACGGAGTATGGCTACACCTTC,-,-,TRBJ1-2,TRBV19
CASSYPLAGGLGYNEQFF,TGTGCCAGCAGCTACCCTCTAGCGGGGGGGCTTGGGTACAATGAGCAGTTCTTC,TRBD2,few,TRBJ2-1,TRBV11-3
CASSTPREQETQYF,TGTGCCAGTAGTACCCCTAGGGAACAGGAGACCCAGTACTTC,-,-,TRBJ2-5,TRBV19
CASSPGTAMRPQHF,TGTGCCAGCAGTCCCGGGACCGCCATGCGGCCCCAGCATTTT,-,-,TRBJ1-5,TRBV6-8
CASSSLWGQSNNEQFF,TGTGCCAGCTCCAGTCTTTGGGGCCAGTCAAACAATGAGCAGTTCTTC,-,-,TRBJ2-1,TRBV6-8
CASSILQGNTEAFF,TGTGCCAGTAGTATTCTTCAGGGGAACACTGAAGCTTTCTTT,-,-,TRBJ1-1,TRBV19